What follows are 8 T cell receptor beta chains derived from one specimen sequenced in a study of cytomegalovirus exposure and HLA in healthy donors. Vbeta (60) and Jbeta (13) primers were used in the PCR. Here immunoSEQ multiplex PCR was the method, and the copy in TCRdb shows in-frame clones only, minus some. This sample has 150,000 or so clones, with approximately 85% found just once. Sequenced sample: PBMCs. Every receptor here comes from a man between 18 and 29 years old in good health and CMV-seropositive.

The chain recombines TRBV5-1 with TRBJ1-2, with D possibly TRBD1 on 5 matching bases. The germline gives CDR1 SGHRS, CDR2 YFSETQ. This CDR3 is built from 15 residues. V was trimmed by 0 bases and J by 6 bases, leaving 15 bases between them. The CDR3 is CASSLAQGLYNGYTF. The CDR3 bases are TGCGCCAGCAGCTTGGCTCAGGGCCTCTATAATGGCTACACCTTC.

V usage is TRBV9 and J usage is TRBJ2-5, with 13 bases that match TRBD2. Germline-derived CDR1 and CDR2 are SGDLS and YYNGEE. The CDR3 contains 15 residues. J gave up 5 bases and V 4 bases, and 5 bases lay outside the gene matches. CDR3: CASSLGLAGLETQYF. The DNA for the CDR3 is TGTGCCAGCAGCTTGGGACTAGCGGGGTTGGAGACCCAGTACTTC.

The chain uses TRBV5-4 and TRBJ2-6; 8 nucleotides agree with TRBD1. The CDR3 runs 15 residues. Per germline, CDR1 SGHNT and CDR2 YYREEE (reference sequence). V trimming: 9 bases; J trimming: 0 bases; junction bases outside the gene matches: 5. The CDR3 bases are TGTGCCACCAATACAGGGGGCTCTGGGGCCAACGTCCTGACTTTC. Protein product: CATNTGGSGANVLTF.

V usage is TRBV6-1 and J usage is TRBJ2-5; TRBD1 might be the D (6 bases). Germline loops: CDR1 MNHNS, CDR2 SASEGT. There are 15 residues in the CDR3. V was cut by 2 bases and J by 1 base, with 11 bases left in between. CDR3 amino acids: CASSERGGFQETQYF. The CDR3, as DNA: TGTGCCAGCAGTGAACGAGGGGGTTTCCAAGAGACCCAGTACTTC.

The V and J genes are TRBV18 and TRBJ2-1; 9 nucleotides match TRBD1. Trimming cost V 3 bases and J 1 base; bases outside gene matches: 4. The length of the CDR3 is 16 residues. Germline-derived CDR1 and CDR2 are KGHSH and LQKENI. CDR3 region: CASSPDRGESYNEQFF. The CDR3 region has the DNA TGTGCCAGCTCACCGGACAGGGGTGAATCCTACAATGAGCAGTTCTTC.

The chain links TRBV7-3 to TRBJ2-7; TRBD2 aligns across 7 bases. The V gene's germline CDR1 is SGHTA and CDR2 FQGTGA. This CDR3 comprises 14 residues. The J segment lost 6 bases and the V segment lost 4 bases, leaving 9 bases of the junction unmatched. DNA of the CDR3: TGTGCCAGCAGCTCCCCGGGACTATCCCTCGAGCAGTACTTC. Amino acids: CASSSPGLSLEQYF.

CDR3 sequence reads: CASSRTGTVNSGNTIYF. The CDR3 DNA reads as TGTGCCAGCAGCCGCACCGGGACAGTGAACTCTGGAAACACCATATATTTT. V is TRBV16 and J is TRBJ1-3, with TRBD1 matching 7 bases. This CDR3 is 17 amino acids long. V lost 4 bases and J lost 0; bases outside the gene matches: 9. The germline V gene encodes CDR1 KGHSY and CDR2 FQNENV.

This clone was detected a few times. The rearrangement uses TRBV27 and TRBJ1-1; weak D call: TRBD1 (6 bases). This CDR3 is 15 amino acids long. V lost 6 bases, J lost 2 bases, and 16 bases lay in between. Germline V lookup: CDR1 MNHEY, CDR2 SMNVEV (reference sequence). The CDR3: CASRRPRQANTEAFF. The DNA for the CDR3 is TGTGCCAGCAGACGCCCCCGACAGGCCAACACTGAAGCTTTCTTT.